This T cell receptor beta chain was observed in a study of T cells in Graves' hyperthyroidism and ophthalmopathy. Those patients with uncontrolled infection, other autoimmune disease, pregnancy or lactation were excluded. The V gene end was trimmed by 7 bases and the J gene end by 1 base; junction bases not matched to a gene: 5. This CDR3 has 15 residues. Germline-derived CDR1 and CDR2 are SNHLY and FYNNEI. Many counts were recorded for this clonotype. Amplification of TCR beta CDR3 regions used RNA as the template. HTBI primers were used for first-round RT-PCR of the TCR CDR3. Via MiXCR, TCRdb re-called the multiplex PCR reads, giving one row per CDR3 protein. The table lists over 200,000 distinct CDR3 sequences, 17% of them singletons.

The rearrangement uses TRBV2 and TRBJ2-3; 10 nucleotides agree with TRBD2. The sequence derives from a man aged 45-65 years with Graves' hyperthyroidism. Sequencing used blood. This chain's CDR3 is CASTLAGEGTDTQYF. In DNA, the CDR3 is TGTGCCAGCACCCTAGCGGGAGAGGGCACAGATACGCAGTATTTT. The entire variable domain, with the rest obtained from reference TRBV2 and TRBJ2-3, is as follows: EPEVTQTPSHQVTQMGQEVILRCVPISNHLYFYWYRQILGQKVEFLVSFYNNEISEKSEIFDDQFSVERPDGSNFTLKIRSTKLEDSAMYFCASTLAGEGTDTQYFGPGTRLTVL.